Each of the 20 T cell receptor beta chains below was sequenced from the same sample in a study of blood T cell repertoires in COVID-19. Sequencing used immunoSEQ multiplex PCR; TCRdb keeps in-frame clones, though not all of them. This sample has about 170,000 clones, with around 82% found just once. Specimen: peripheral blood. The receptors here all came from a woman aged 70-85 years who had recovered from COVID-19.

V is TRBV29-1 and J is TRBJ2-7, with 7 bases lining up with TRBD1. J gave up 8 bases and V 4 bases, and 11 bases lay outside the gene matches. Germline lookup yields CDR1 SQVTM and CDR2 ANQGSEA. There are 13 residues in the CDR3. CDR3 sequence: CSVGAGGYTKQYF. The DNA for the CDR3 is TGCAGCGTTGGGGCAGGGGGTTATACGAAGCAGTACTTC.

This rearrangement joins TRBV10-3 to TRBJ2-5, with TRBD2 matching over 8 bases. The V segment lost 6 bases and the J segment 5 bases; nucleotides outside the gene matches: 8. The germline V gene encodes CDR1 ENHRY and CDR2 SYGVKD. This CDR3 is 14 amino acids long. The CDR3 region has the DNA TGTGCCATCAGGCCCCCGGGACTAGAGGAGACCCAGTACTTC. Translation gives CAIRPPGLEETQYF.

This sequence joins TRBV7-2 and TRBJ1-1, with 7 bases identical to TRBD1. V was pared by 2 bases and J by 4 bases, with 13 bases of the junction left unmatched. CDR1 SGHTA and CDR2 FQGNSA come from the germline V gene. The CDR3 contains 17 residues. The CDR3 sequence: CASSLPTGRGVSTEAFF. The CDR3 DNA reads TGTGCCAGCAGCTTACCCACAGGCAGGGGGGTGAGCACTGAAGCTTTCTTT.

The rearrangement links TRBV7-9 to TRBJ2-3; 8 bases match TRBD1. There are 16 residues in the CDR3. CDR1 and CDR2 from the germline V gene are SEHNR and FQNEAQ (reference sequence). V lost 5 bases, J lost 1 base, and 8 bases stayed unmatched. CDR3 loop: CASSPRQGRGTDTQYF. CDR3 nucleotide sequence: TGTGCCAGCAGCCCCCGACAGGGGCGGGGCACAGATACGCAGTATTTT.

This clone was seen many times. The chain's CDR3 is CASSLGVSPNGVGEAFF. For the CDR3, the DNA is TGCGCCAGCAGCTTGGGGGTCAGCCCAAACGGGGTCGGTGAAGCTTTCTTT. The chain links TRBV5-1 to TRBJ1-1, with D unclear. The V end was cut by 0 bases, the J end by 7 bases, with 22 bases between. CDR1 is SGHRS, CDR2 YFSETQ, per germline. CDR3 length: 17 amino acids.

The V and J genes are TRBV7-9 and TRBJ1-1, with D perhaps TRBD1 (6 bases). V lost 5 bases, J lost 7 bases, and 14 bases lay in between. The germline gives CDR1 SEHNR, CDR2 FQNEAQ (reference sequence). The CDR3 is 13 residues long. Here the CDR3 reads CASSPQGRGEAFF. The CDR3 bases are TGTGCCAGCAGCCCCCAGGGGAGGGGTGAAGCTTTCTTT.

DNA for the CDR3: TGTGCCAGCTCACCAGAGCTAGCGGGAGGGCGTGAGCAGTTCTTC. Translated: CASSPELAGGREQFF. V is TRBV18 and J is TRBJ2-1; 12 bases fit TRBD2. V trimming: 2 bases; J trimming: 9 bases; junction bases outside the gene matches: 5. The V gene's germline CDR1 is KGHSH and CDR2 LQKENI. The CDR3 consists of 15 residues.

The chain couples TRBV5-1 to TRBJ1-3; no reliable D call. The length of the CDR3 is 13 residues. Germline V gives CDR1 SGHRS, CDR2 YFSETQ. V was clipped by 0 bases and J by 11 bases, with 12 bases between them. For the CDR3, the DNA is TGCGCCAGCAGCTTGGAAGTGGGCAGAGCCATATATTTT. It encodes CASSLEVGRAIYF.

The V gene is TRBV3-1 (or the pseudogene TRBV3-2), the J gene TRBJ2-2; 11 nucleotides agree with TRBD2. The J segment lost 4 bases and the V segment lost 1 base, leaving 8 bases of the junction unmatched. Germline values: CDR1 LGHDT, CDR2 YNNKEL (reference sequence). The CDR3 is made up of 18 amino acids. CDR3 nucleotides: TGTGCCAGCAGCCAAGGTCCGACTAGCGGGGTCCCCACCGGGGAGCTGTTTTTT. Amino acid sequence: CASSQGPTSGVPTGELFF.

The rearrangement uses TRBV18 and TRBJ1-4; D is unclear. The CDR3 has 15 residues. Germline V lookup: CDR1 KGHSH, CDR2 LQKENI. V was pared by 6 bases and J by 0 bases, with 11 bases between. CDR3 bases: TGTGCCAGCTCGTCAACAGTAGCAACTAATGAAAAACTGTTTTTT. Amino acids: CASSSTVATNEKLFF.

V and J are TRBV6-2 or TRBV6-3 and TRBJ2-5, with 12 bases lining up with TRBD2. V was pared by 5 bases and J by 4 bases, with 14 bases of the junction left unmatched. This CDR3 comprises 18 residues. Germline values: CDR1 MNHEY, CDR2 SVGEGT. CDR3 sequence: CASSPRTSGNRWRETQYF. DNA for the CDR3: TGTGCCAGCAGTCCCAGGACTAGCGGGAACCGTTGGAGAGAGACCCAGTACTTC.

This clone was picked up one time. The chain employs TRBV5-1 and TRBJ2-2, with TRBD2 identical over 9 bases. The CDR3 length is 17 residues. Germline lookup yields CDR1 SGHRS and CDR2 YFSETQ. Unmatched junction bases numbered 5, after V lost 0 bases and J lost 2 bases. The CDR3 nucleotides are TGCGCCAGCAGCTTGGGGGTAGCGGGGGCCAACACCGGGGAGCTGTTTTTT. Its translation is CASSLGVAGANTGELFF.

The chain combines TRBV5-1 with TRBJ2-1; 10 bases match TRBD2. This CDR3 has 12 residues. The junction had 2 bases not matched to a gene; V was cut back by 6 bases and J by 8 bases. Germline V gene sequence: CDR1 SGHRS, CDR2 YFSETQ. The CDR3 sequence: CASTSGSDEQFF. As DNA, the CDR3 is TGCGCCAGCACTAGCGGGAGTGATGAGCAGTTCTTC.

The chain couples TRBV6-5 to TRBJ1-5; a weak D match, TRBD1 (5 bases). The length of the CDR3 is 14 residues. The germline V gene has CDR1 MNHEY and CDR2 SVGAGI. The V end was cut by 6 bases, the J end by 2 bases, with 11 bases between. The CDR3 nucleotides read TGTGCCAGCAGCCGACAGAGCGGCAATCAGCCCCAGCATTTT. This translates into CASSRQSGNQPQHF.

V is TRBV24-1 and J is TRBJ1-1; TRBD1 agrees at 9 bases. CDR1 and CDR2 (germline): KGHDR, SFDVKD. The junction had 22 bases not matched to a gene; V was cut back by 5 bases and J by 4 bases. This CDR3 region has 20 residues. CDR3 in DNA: TGTGCCACCAGTGTTCCCTTCACAGGGGGCGTGAAGGGTTTTGCCACTGAAGCTTTCTTT. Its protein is CATSVPFTGGVKGFATEAFF.

The CDR3 here is CASSQGRGRGYEQYF. In DNA, the CDR3 is TGTGCCAGCAGCCAAGGGCGGGGCAGGGGGTACGAGCAGTACTTC. V gene TRBV14 combines with J gene TRBJ2-7; maybe TRBD1 (7 bases). The CDR3 spans 15 residues. V was cut by 1 base and J by 4 bases, with 14 bases left in between. Germline CDR1 and CDR2: SGHDN and FVKESK. Looking up the rest from reference TRBV14 and TRBJ2-7 gives the full variable domain: EAGVTQFPSHSVIEKGQTVTLRCDPISGHDNLYWYRRVMGKEIKFLLHFVKESKQDESGMPNNRFLAERTGGTYSTLKVQPAELEDSGVYFCASSQGRGRGYEQYFGPGTRLTVT.

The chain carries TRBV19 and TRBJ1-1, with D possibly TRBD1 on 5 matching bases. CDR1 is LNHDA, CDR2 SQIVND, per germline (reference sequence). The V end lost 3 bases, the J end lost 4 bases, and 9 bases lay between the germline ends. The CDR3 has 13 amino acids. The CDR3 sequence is CASSMAGPTEAFF. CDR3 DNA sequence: TGTGCCAGTAGTATGGCGGGGCCCACTGAAGCTTTCTTT.

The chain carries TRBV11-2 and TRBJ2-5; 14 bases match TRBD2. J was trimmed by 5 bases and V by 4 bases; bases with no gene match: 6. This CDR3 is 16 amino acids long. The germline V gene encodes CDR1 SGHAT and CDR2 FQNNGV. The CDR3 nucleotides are TGTGCCAGCAGCTCGGGACTAGCGGGGGCGCGGGAGACCCAGTACTTC. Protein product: CASSSGLAGARETQYF.

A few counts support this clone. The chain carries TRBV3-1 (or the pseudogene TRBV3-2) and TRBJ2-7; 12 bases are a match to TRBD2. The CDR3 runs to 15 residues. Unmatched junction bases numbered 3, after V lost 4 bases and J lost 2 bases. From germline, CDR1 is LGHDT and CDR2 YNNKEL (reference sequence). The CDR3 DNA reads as TGTGCCAGCAGCCTGACTAGCGGGAGCCCCTACGAGCAGTACTTC. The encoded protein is CASSLTSGSPYEQYF.

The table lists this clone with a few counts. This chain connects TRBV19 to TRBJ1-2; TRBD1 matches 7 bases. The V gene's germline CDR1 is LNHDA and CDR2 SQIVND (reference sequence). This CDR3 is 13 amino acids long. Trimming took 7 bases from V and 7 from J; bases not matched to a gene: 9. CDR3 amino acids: CASIPPAGGGYTF. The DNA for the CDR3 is TGTGCCAGTATCCCGCCCGCAGGGGGTGGCTACACCTTC.